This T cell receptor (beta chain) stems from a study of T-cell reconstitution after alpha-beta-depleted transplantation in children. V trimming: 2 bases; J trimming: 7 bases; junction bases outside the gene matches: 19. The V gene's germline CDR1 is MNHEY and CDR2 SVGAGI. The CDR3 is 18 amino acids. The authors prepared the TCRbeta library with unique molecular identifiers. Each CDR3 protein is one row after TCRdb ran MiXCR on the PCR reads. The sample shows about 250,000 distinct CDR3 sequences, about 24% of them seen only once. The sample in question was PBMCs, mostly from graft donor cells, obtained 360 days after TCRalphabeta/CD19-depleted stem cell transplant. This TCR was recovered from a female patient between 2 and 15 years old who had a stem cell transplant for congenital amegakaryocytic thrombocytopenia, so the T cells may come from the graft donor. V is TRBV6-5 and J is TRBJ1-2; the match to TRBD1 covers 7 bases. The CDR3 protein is CASSYTLGRGVSLGGYTF. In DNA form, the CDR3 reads TGTGCCAGCAGTTACACGTTGGGCAGGGGGGTAAGCCTCGGTGGCTACACCTTC.